Included here is one TCR beta chain sequence, with context. The data belong to a study of blood T cell repertoires in COVID-19. TCRdb's copy holds only in-frame clones and misses some; the assay was immunoSEQ multiplex PCR. The profile shows 130,000 to 150,000 clones, approximately 88% of them singletons. CDR3 length: 18 residues. With V trimmed by 2 bases and J by 5 bases, 16 bases remained unmatched. Germline V gene data show CDR1 as LNHDA and CDR2 as SQIVND (reference sequence). This chain connects TRBV19 to TRBJ2-7, with 9 positions matching TRBD1. The sequenced material came from peripheral blood. The TCR was taken from a woman between 50 and 59 years old with acute or convalescent COVID-19. This CDR3 is CASSINTLAGQGIHEQYF. The CDR3 DNA follows: TGTGCCAGTAGTATAAATACCCTAGCTGGACAGGGGATACACGAGCAGTACTTC.